This T cell receptor (beta chain) was observed in a study of T cell responses to AZD1222 COVID-19 vaccine. Study-level points and caveats: White British people made up most donors, females outnumbered males, and clonal diversity was possibly underestimated. Regions left unmutated in variants are reportedly the target of nearly half of spike-specific TCRs. Baseline serostatus was positive in only five to seven AZD1222 recipients.

TCRdb keeps only in-frame clones here, not all; method: immunoSEQ multiplex PCR. The data hold about 120,000 clones, with under 95% observed a single time. Second-dose groups at about 4 or about 12 weeks were pooled. Germline V gene sequence: CDR1 MNHNS, CDR2 SASEGT. The CDR3 length is 17 residues. V shed 4 bases, J shed 5 bases, and the junction held 12 bases outside the gene matches. Turning to this clone: What it binds is not known.

The chain combines TRBV6-1 with TRBJ2-1; the match to TRBD1 covers 9 bases. This clonotype originated in an adult who received the AZD1222 COVID-19 vaccine. Sequencing used peripheral blood, obtained 28 days after the second AZD1222 dose. The chain's CDR3 is CASSGHSGTGLNNEQFF. Written as DNA, the CDR3 is TGTGCCAGCAGTGGCCACTCCGGGACAGGGCTTAACAATGAGCAGTTCTTC.